This is a list of T cell receptor beta chains from one sample in a study of OX40 agonist ivuxolimab in advanced cancers. Clones were sequenced by immunoSEQ multiplex PCR, and TCRdb holds only the in-frame ones, with some missing. The sample holds approximately 90,000 clones, roughly 84% seen once. The material was CD4+ or CD8+ T cells sorted from blood, obtained in a trial of the OX40 agonist ivuxolimab. Source of these receptors: an adult with an advanced solid tumor such as melanoma, head and neck, liver or kidney cancer. CDR3s include the opening cysteine and the closing phenylalanine or tryptophan. The D gene is left open where the match is weak. Size tells how often a clone was seen (once, few, many) or the class of an expanded clone, and some rows leave it out.

J gene	clone size	D gene	V gene	CDR3 protein	CDR3 DNA
TRBJ2-5	.	TRBD2	TRBV9	CARAAASGELGEQYF	TGTGCCAGGGCGGCGGCGAGCGGGGAGTTGGGAGAGCAGTACTTC
TRBJ2-3	.	TRBD2	TRBV29-1	CSVEGSGEDTQYF	TGCAGCGTTGAAGGTAGCGGGGAGGATACGCAGTATTTT
TRBJ2-2	.	TRBD1	TRBV6-4	CASRGQQTGELFF	TGTGCCAGCAGGGGACAGCAAACCGGGGAGCTGTTTTTT
TRBJ1-3	.	.	TRBV10-3	CAISESGTSGNTIYF	TGTGCCATCAGTGAGTCGGGGACGTCTGGAAACACCATATATTTT
TRBJ1-1	.	TRBD1	TRBV2	CASSADRGRNTEAFF	TGTGCCAGCAGTGCTGACAGGGGGCGAAACACTGAAGCTTTCTTT
TRBJ1-2	.	TRBD1	TRBV7-2	CASSSIRGPYGYTF	TGTGCCAGCAGCTCAATCAGGGGGCCGTATGGCTACACCTTC
TRBJ1-1	.	.	TRBV29-1	CSVVSNPVNTEAFF	TGCAGCGTTGTCTCCAACCCCGTGAACACTGAAGCTTTCTTT
TRBJ2-1	.	.	TRBV19	CASSQGRGAGEQFF	TGTGCCAGTAGTCAAGGCAGGGGAGCCGGGGAGCAGTTCTTC
TRBJ2-1	.	.	TRBV7-3	CASSLTNLNEQFF	TGTGCCAGCAGCTTAACAAACCTCAATGAGCAGTTCTTC
TRBJ1-6	.	.	TRBV19	CASSSGRPGDSPLHF	TGTGCCAGTAGTAGCGGACGGCCCGGGGATTCACCCCTCCACTTT
TRBJ2-7	once	TRBD2	TRBV7-2	CASSLTSGGPKAYEQYF	TGTGCCAGCAGCTTGACTAGCGGGGGGCCGAAAGCCTACGAGCAGTACTTC